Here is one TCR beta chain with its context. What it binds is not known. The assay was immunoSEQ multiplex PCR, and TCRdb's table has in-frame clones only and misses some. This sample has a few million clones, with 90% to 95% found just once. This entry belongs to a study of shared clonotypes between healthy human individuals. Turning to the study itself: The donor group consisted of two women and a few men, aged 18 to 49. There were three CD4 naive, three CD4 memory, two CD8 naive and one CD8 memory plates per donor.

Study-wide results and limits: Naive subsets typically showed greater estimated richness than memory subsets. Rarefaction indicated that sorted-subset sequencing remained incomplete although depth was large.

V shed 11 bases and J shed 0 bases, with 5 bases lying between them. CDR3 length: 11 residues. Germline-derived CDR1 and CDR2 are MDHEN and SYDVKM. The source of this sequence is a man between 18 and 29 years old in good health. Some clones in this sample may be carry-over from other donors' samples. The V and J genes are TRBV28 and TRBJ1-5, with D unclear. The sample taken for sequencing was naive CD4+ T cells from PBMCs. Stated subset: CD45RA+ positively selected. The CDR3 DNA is TGTGCCGCCCGTAGCAATCAGCCCCAGCATTTT. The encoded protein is CAARSNQPQHF.